This note documents a single T cell receptor (beta chain) sequence. With 5 bases removed from V and 0 bases from J, the gap between germline ends came to 8 bases. Looked up from germline, CDR1 is SGHAT and CDR2 is FQNNGV. The CDR3 extends over 13 amino acids. A second roughly 7 to 12 cycle PCR used barcoded and J-beta primers. From the 5' RACE reads, TCRdb called clonotypes with MiXCR, one entry per CDR3 protein. This table has 850,000 or so distinct CDR3 sequences, more than 25% appearing once. This specimen comes from a study of blood T cells in healthy people across ages. The clonotype was recovered from a woman of 80 years or more in good health. The rearrangement links TRBV11-2 to TRBJ2-7, with D uncertain. The sample consisted of blood. In DNA, the CDR3 is TGTGCCAGCAGCCCGGTATACTCCTACGAGCAGTACTTC. Amino acids: CASSPVYSYEQYF. The whole variable domain, remainder taken from reference TRBV11-2 and TRBJ2-7, is EAGVAQSPRYKIIEKRQSVAFWCNPISGHATLYWYQQILGQGPKLLIQFQNNGVVDDSQLPKDRFSAERLKGVDSTLKIQPAKLEDSAVYLCASSPVYSYEQYFGPGTRLTVT.